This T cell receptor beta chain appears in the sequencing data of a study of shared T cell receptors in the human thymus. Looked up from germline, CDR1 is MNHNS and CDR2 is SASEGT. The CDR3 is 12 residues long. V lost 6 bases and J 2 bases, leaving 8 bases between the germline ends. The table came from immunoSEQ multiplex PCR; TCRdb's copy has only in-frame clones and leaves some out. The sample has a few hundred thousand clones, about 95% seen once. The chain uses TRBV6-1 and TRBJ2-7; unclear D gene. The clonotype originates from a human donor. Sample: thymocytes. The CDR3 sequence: CASRSSTYEQYF. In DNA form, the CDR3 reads TGTGCCAGCAGAAGTAGTACCTACGAGCAGTACTTC.